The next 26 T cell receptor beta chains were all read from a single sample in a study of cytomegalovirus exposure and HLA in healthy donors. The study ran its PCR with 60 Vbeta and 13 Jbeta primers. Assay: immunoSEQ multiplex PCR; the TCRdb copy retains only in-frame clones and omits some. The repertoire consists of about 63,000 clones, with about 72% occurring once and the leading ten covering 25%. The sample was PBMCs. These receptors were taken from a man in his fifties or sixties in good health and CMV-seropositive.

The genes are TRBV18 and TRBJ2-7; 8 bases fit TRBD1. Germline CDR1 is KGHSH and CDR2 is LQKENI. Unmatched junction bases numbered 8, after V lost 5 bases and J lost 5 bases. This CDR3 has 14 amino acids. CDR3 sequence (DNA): TGTGCCAGCTCAAATAGACAGGGGAGGAACGAGCAGTACTTC. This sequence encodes CASSNRQGRNEQYF. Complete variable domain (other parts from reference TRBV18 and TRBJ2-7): NAGVMQNPRHLVRRRGQEARLRCSPMKGHSHVYWYRQLPEEGLKFMVYLQKENIIDESGMPKERFSAEFPKEGPSILRIQQVVRGDSAAYFCASSNRQGRNEQYFGPGTRLTVT.

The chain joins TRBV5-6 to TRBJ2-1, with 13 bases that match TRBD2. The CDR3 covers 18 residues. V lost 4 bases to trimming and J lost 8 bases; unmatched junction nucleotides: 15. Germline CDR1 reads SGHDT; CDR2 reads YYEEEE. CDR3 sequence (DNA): TGTGCCAGCAGCCTCCGGACTAGCGGGAGAAGACCTAGAGATGAGCAGTTCTTC. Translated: CASSLRTSGRRPRDEQFF.

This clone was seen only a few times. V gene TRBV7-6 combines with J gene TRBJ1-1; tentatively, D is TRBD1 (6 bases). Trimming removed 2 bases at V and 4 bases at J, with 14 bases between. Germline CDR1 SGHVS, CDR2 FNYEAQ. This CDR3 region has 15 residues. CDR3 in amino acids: CASSLRQGWATEAFF. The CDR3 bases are TGTGCCAGCAGCTTAAGGCAGGGGTGGGCCACTGAAGCTTTCTTT.

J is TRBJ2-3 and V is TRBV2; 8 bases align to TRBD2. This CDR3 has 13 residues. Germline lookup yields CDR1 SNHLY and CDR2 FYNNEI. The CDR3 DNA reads TGTGCTTCCGTCGGGGGGGGCACAGATACGCAGTATTTT. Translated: CASVGGGTDTQYF.

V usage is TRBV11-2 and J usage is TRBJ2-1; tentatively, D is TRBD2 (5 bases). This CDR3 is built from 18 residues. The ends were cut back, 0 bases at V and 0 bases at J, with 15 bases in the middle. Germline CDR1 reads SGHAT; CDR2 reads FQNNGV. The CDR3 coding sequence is TGTGCCAGCAGCTTAGAGGTTCGGGGATTTGTCTCCTACAATGAGCAGTTCTTC. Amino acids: CASSLEVRGFVSYNEQFF.

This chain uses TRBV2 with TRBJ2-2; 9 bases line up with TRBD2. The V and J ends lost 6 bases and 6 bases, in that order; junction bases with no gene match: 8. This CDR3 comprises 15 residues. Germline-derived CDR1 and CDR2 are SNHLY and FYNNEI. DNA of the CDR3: TGTGCCAGCAGGACGGCGGGAGGGGAATCCGGGGAGCTGTTTTTT. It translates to CASRTAGGESGELFF.

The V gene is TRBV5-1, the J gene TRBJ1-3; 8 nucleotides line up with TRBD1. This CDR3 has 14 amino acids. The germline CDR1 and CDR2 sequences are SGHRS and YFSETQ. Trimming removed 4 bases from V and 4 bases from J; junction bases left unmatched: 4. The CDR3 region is CASSGDRRGNTIYF. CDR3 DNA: TGCGCCAGCAGCGGGGACAGGCGGGGAAACACCATATATTTT.

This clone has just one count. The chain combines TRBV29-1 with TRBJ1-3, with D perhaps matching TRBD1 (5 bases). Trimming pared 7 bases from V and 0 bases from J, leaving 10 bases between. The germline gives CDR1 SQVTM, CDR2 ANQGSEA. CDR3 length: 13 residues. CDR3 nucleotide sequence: TGCAGCGGCCAGGGTTCCTCTGGAAACACCATATATTTT. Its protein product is CSGQGSSGNTIYF.

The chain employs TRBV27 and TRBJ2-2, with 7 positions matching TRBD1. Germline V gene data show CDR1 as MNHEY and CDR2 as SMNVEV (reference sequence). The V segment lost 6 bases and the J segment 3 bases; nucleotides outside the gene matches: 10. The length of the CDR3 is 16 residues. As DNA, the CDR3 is TGTGCCAGCAGAACGGACAGGCCTCATCACACCGGGGAGCTGTTTTTT. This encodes CASRTDRPHHTGELFF.

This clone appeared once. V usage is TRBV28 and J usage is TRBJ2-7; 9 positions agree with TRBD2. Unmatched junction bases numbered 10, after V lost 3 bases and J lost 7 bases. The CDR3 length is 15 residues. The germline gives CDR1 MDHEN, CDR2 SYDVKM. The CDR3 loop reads CASSFWREGRREQYF. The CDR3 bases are TGTGCCAGCAGTTTCTGGCGGGAGGGCCGGCGGGAGCAGTACTTC.

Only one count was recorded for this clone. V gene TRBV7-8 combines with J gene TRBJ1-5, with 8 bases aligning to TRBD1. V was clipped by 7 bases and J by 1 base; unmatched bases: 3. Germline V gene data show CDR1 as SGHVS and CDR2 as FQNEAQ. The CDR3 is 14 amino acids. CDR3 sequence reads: CASNQGASNQPQHF. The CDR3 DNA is TGTGCCAGCAATCAGGGGGCGAGCAATCAGCCCCAGCATTTT.

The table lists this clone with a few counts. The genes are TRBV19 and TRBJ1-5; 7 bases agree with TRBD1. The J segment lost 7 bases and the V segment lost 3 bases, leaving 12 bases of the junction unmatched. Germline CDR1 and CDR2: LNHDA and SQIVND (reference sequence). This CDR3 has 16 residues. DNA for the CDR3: TGTGCCAGTAGTATCGACGGGACAGAGGGGTGGCAGCCCCAGCATTTT. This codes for CASSIDGTEGWQPQHF.

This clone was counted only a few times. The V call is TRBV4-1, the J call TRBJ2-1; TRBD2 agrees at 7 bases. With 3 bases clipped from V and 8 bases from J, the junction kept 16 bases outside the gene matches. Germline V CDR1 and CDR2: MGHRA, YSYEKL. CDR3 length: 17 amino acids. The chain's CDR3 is CASSHPRGGGSQDEQFF. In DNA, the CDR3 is TGCGCCAGCAGCCACCCTAGAGGCGGGGGTTCCCAGGATGAGCAGTTCTTC.

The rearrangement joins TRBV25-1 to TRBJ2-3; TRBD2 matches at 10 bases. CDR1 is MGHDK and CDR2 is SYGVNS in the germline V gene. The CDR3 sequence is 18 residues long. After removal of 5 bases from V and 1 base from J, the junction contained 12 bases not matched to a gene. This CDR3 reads CASSRTLLAGVGTDTQYF. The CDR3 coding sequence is TGTGCCAGCAGTCGCACTCTCCTAGCGGGGGTGGGCACAGATACGCAGTATTTT.

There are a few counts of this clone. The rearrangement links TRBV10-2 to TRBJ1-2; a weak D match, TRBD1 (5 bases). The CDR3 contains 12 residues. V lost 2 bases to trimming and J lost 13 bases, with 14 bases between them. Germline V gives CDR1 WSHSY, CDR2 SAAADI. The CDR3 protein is CASSEPPAGSTF. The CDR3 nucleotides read TGCGCCAGCAGTGAGCCCCCTGCAGGGTCCACCTTC.

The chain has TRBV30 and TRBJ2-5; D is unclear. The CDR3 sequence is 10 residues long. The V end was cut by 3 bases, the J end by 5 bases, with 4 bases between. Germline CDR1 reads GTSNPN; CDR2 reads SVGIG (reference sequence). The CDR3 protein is CAWRLETQYF. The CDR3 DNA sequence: TGTGCCTGGAGACTGGAGACCCAGTACTTC.

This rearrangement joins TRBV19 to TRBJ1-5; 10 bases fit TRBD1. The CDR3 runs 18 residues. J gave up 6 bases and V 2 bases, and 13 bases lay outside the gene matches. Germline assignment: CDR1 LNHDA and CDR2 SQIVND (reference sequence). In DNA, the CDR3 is TGTGCCAGTAGTATAAGGGGGCCGGGACAGGGGCGGCCTCAGCCCCAGCATTTT. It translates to CASSIRGPGQGRPQPQHF.

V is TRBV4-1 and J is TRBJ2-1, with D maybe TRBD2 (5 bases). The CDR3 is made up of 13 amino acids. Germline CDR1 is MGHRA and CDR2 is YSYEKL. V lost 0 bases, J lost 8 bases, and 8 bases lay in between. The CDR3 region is CASSQETRDEQFF. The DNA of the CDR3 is TGCGCCAGCAGCCAAGAGACGAGGGATGAGCAGTTCTTC.

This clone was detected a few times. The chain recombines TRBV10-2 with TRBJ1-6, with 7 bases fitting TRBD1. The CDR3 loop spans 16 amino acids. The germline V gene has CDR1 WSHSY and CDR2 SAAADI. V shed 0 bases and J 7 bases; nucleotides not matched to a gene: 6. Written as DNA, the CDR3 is TGCGCCAGCAGTGAGTCGACAGGGATAGGGAATTCACCCCTCCACTTT. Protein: CASSESTGIGNSPLHF.

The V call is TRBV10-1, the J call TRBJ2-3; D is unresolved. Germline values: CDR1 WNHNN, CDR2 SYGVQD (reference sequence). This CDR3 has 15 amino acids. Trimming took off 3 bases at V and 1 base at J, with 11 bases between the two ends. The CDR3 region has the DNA TGCGCCAGCAGTGACACTCCGTTGGGCACAGATACGCAGTATTTT. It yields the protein CASSDTPLGTDTQYF.

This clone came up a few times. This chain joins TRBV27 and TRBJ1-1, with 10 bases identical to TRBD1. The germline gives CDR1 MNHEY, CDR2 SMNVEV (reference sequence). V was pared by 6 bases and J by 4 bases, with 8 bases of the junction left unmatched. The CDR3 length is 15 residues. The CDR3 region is CASSWGQGKGTEAFF. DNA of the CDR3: TGTGCCAGCAGCTGGGGACAGGGGAAGGGCACTGAAGCTTTCTTT.

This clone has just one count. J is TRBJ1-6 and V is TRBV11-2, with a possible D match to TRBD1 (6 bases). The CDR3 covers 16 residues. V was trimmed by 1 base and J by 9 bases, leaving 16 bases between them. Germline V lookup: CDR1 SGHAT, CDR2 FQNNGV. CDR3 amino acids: CASSLGTAGVGSPLHF. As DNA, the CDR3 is TGTGCCAGCAGCTTAGGGACCGCAGGGGTAGGTTCACCCCTCCACTTT.

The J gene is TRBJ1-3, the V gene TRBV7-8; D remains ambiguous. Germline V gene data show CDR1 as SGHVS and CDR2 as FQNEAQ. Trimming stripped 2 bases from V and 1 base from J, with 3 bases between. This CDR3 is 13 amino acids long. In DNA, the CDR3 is TGTGCCAGCAGCTTATATTCTGGAAACACCATATATTTT. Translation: CASSLYSGNTIYF.

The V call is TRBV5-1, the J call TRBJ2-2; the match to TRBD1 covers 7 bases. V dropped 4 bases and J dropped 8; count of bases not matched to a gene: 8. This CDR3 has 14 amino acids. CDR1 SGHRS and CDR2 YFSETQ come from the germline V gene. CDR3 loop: CASSEDRAVGELFF. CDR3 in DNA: TGCGCCAGCAGCGAAGACAGGGCGGTGGGGGAGCTGTTTTTT.

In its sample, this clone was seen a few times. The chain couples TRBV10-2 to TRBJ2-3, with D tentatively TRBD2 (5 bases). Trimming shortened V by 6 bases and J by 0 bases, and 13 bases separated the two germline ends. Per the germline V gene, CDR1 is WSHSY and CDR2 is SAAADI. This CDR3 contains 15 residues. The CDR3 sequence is CASRGRAVSTDTQYF. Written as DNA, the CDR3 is TGCGCCAGCAGAGGGCGGGCGGTCAGCACAGATACGCAGTATTTT.

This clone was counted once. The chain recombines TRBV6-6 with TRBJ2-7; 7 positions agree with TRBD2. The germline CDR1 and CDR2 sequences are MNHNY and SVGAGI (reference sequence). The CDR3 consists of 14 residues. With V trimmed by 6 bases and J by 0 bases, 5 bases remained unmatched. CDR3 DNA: TGTGCCAGCAGAAGGACTAGTTCCTCCTACGAGCAGTACTTC. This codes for CASRRTSSSYEQYF.